The 12 T cell receptor beta chains below were found in one sample sequenced in a study of blood T cell repertoires in COVID-19. The assay was immunoSEQ multiplex PCR, and TCRdb's table has in-frame clones only and misses some. The profile shows about 150,000 clones, 75% to 90% of them singletons. Sequencing was done on a sample of PBMCs or T cells enriched from blood (not recorded which). The receptors originated from a man in his 70s who had been exposed to COVID-19.

The chain links TRBV6-2 or TRBV6-3 to TRBJ2-7; TRBD1 agrees at 8 bases. The CDR3 has 15 residues. V shed 4 bases and J 3 bases; nucleotides not matched to a gene: 8. The germline gives CDR1 MNHEY, CDR2 SVGEGT. CDR3 sequence: CASSFPTGVIYEQYF. The DNA of the CDR3 is TGTGCCAGCAGTTTCCCGACAGGGGTCATCTACGAGCAGTACTTC.

This clone showed up just once. The V call is TRBV10-1, the J call TRBJ2-5; 11 bases agree with TRBD2. Germline CDR1 and CDR2: WNHNN and SYGVQD (reference sequence). Trimming cost V 4 bases and J 3 bases; bases outside gene matches: 4. The CDR3 length is 15 residues. The CDR3 nucleotides are TGCGCCAGCAGTGCCGCGACTAGCGGGAAAGAGACCCAGTACTTC. It yields the protein CASSAATSGKETQYF.

This chain uses TRBV7-9 with TRBJ1-6, with D hard to call. CDR3 size: 13 residues. Deletions cut 5 bases from V and 6 bases from J, with 8 bases between. Germline-derived CDR1 and CDR2 are SEHNR and FQNEAQ (reference sequence). CDR3 nucleotide sequence: TGTGCCAGCAGCCTAACGGGTAATTCACCCCTCCACTTT. Its translation: CASSLTGNSPLHF.

The chain is built from TRBV18 and TRBJ2-3; D may be TRBD1 (6 bases). Germline V lookup: CDR1 KGHSH, CDR2 LQKENI. V shed 0 bases and J shed 6 bases, with 19 bases lying between them. This CDR3 contains 17 residues. The CDR3 region is CASSPPLGASGGDTQYF. DNA of the CDR3: TGTGCCAGCTCACCACCGCTGGGGGCTTCGGGCGGGGATACGCAGTATTTT.

This clone was picked up one time. This rearrangement joins TRBV27 to TRBJ1-2, with a possible D match to TRBD1 (6 bases). Trimming removed 6 bases from V and 8 bases from J, with 22 bases in between. This CDR3 contains 15 residues. Germline CDR1 MNHEY, CDR2 SMNVEV (reference sequence). The CDR3 DNA follows: TGTGCCAGCAGGAAACAGGGCATTGAGGTGAAAGGCTACACCTTC. Translating gives CASRKQGIEVKGYTF.

The rearrangement links TRBV2 to TRBJ2-1; perhaps TRBD1 as D (6 bases). Trimming shortened V by 5 bases and J by 7 bases, and 9 bases separated the two germline ends. The CDR3 contains 12 residues. Germline V lookup: CDR1 SNHLY, CDR2 FYNNEI. The CDR3 DNA reads as TGTGCCAGCAGTTCACAGGGAAATGAGCAGTTCTTC. Its translation is CASSSQGNEQFF.

This clone was detected only a few times. The CDR3 coding sequence is TGTGCCAGCAGACAGGGGTCCTACAATGAGCAGTTCTTC. Translated: CASRQGSYNEQFF. The rearrangement uses TRBV28 and TRBJ2-1; 7 bases line up with TRBD1. Germline assignment: CDR1 MDHEN and CDR2 SYDVKM. The CDR3 loop spans 13 amino acids. With 6 bases clipped from V and 1 base from J, the junction kept 0 bases outside the gene matches.

The chain's CDR3 is CASHSRSATGAGAGNEKLFF. The CDR3 nucleotides are TGTGCCAGCCATTCGAGATCCGCGACAGGGGCTGGAGCGGGTAATGAAAAACTGTTTTTT. The V call is TRBV2, the J call TRBJ1-4, with 8 bases matching TRBD1. The V gene's germline CDR1 is SNHLY and CDR2 FYNNEI. The trim removed 8 bases at V and 4 bases at J, leaving 24 bases unmatched. The CDR3 has 20 residues. The variable domain in full, completed from reference TRBV2 and TRBJ1-4, reads EPEVTQTPSHQVTQMGQEVILRCVPISNHLYFYWYRQILGQKVEFLVSFYNNEISEKSEIFDDQFSVERPDGSNFTLKIRSTKLEDSAMYFCASHSRSATGAGAGNEKLFFGSGTQLSVL.

The chain couples TRBV9 to TRBJ1-2; TRBD1 matches 9 bases. Germline lookup yields CDR1 SGDLS and CDR2 YYNGEE. The CDR3 spans 17 residues. The V and J ends lost 5 bases and 4 bases, in that order; junction bases with no gene match: 15. Here the CDR3 DNA reads TGTGCCAGCAGTCCGTGGAACGCCGGGACAGGGCTCTATGGCTACACCTTC. Its translation: CASSPWNAGTGLYGYTF.

V is TRBV5-5 and J is TRBJ1-4; possible D gene TRBD1, 5 bases. V was clipped by 4 bases and J by 2 bases, with 15 bases between them. Per germline, CDR1 SGHKS and CDR2 YYEKEE (reference sequence). The CDR3 runs to 16 residues. CDR3 region: CASSTVAGKTNEKLFF. The CDR3 DNA reads as TGTGCCAGCAGCACGGTCGCAGGGAAGACTAATGAAAAACTGTTTTTT.

This clone was observed a few times. The genes are TRBV3-1 (or the pseudogene TRBV3-2) and TRBJ1-2; D unclear. The CDR3 covers 14 residues. V was cut by 4 bases and J by 4 bases, with 13 bases left in between. Germline V gives CDR1 LGHDT, CDR2 YNNKEL (reference sequence). CDR3 protein: CASSPLEVFYGYTF. The CDR3 DNA reads TGTGCCAGCAGCCCTCTAGAAGTGTTCTATGGCTACACCTTC.

In this sample, this clone turned up a few times. This chain uses TRBV6-5 with TRBJ2-7; the D is unclear. The CDR3 is 12 amino acids. V dropped 6 bases and J dropped 3 bases, with 9 bases sitting between them. Germline V lookup: CDR1 MNHEY, CDR2 SVGAGI. CDR3 residues: CASSPPGYEQYF. The CDR3 DNA follows: TGTGCCAGCAGCCCCCCGGGCTACGAGCAGTACTTC.